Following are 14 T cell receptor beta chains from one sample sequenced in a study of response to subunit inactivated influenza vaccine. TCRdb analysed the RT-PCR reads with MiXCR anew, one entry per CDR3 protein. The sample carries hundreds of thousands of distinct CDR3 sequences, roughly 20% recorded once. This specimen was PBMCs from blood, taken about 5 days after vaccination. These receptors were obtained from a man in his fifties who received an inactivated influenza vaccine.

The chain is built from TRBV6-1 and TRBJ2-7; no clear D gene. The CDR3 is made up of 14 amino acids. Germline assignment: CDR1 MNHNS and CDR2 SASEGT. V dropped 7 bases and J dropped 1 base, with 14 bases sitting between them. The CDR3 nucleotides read TGTGCCAGCACCCGGGCCATCCGTTCCTACGAGCAGTACTTC. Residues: CASTRAIRSYEQYF.

The CDR3 is CASSFGTALDEQYF. The CDR3 bases are TGCGCCAGCAGCTTCGGGACAGCTCTTGACGAGCAGTACTTC. The chain carries TRBV5-1 and TRBJ2-7; 7 bases are shared with TRBD1. V was clipped by 2 bases and J by 5 bases; unmatched bases: 7. CDR1 is SGHRS and CDR2 is YFSETQ in the germline V gene. The CDR3 runs to 14 residues.

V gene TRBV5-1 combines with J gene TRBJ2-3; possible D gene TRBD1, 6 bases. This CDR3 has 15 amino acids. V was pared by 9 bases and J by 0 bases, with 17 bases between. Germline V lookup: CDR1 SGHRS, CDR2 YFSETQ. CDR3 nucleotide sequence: TGCGCCACCGCACCTCCAGGGGTGAGCACAGATACGCAGTATTTT. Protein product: CATAPPGVSTDTQYF.

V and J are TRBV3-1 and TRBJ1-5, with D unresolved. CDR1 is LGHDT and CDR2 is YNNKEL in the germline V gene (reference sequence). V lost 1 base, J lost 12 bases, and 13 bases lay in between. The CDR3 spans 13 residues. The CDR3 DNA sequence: TGTGCCAGCAGCCAAGGGGTCGCGTCTCTCCAGCATTTT. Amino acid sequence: CASSQGVASLQHF.

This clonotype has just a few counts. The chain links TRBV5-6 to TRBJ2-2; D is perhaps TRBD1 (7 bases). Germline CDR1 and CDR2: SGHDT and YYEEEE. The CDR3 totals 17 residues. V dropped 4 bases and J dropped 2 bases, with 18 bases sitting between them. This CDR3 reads CASSSPYRGLNTGELFF. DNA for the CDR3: TGTGCCAGCAGCAGCCCGTACAGGGGACTCAACACCGGGGAGCTGTTTTTT.

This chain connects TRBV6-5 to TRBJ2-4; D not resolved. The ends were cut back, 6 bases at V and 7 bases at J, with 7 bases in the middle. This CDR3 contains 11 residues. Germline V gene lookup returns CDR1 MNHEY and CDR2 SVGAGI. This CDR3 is CASSMGNIQYF. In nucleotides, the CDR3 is TGTGCCAGCAGCATGGGTAACATTCAGTACTTC.

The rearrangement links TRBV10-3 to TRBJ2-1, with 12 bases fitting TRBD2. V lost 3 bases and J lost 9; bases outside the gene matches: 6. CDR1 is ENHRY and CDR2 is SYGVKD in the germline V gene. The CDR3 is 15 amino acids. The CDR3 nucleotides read TGTGCCATCAGTGACCTAGCGGGAGGGACGGGTGAGCAGTTCTTC. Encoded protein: CAISDLAGGTGEQFF.

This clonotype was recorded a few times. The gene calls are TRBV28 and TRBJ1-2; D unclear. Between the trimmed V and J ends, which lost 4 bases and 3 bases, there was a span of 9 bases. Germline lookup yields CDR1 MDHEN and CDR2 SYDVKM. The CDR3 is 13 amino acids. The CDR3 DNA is TGTGCCAGCAGTTCGGTTCCGGACTATGGCTACACCTTC. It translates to CASSSVPDYGYTF.

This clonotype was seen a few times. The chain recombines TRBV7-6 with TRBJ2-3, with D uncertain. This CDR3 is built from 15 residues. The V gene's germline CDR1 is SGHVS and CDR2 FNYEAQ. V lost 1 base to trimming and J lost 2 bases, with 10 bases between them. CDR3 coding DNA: TGTGCCAGCAGCTTAGGAGCTAACCCCACAGATACGCAGTATTTT. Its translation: CASSLGANPTDTQYF. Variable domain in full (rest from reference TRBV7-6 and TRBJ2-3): GAGVSQSPRYKVTKRGQDVALRCDPISGHVSLYWYRQALGQGPEFLTYFNYEAQQDKSGLPNDRFSAERPEGSISTLTIQRTEQRDSAMYRCASSLGANPTDTQYFGPGTRLTVL.

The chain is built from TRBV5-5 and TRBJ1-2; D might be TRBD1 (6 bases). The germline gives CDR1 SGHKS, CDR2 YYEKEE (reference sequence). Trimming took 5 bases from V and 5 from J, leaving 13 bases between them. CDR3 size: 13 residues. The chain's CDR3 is CASRIQGEYGYTF. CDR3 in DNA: TGTGCCAGCAGAATACAGGGTGAGTATGGCTACACCTTC.

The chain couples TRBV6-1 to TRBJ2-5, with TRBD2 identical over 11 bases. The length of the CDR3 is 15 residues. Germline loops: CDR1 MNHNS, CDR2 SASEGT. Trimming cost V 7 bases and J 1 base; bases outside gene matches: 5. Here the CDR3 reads CASTRLAGTQETQYF. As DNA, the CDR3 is TGTGCCAGCACCAGACTAGCGGGGACCCAAGAGACCCAGTACTTC.

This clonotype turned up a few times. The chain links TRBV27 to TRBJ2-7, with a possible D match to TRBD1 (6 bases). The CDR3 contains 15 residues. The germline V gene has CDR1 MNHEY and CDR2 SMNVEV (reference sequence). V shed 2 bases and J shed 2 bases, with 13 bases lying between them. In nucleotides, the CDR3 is TGTGCCAGCAGTTTAGGAGCAGGGGCGCCCTACGAGCAGTACTTC. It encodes CASSLGAGAPYEQYF.

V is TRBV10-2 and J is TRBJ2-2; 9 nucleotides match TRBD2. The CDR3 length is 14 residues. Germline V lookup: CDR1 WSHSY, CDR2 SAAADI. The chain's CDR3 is CATRAAGGTGELFF. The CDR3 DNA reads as TGCGCTACCAGGGCAGCGGGAGGAACCGGGGAGCTGTTTTTT.

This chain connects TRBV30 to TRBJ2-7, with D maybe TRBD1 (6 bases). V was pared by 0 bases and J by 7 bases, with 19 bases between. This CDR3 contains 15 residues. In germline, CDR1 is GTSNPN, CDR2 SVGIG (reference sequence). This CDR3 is CAWSVGGTPAREQYF. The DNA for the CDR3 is TGTGCCTGGAGTGTCGGTGGGACACCGGCTCGGGAGCAGTACTTC.